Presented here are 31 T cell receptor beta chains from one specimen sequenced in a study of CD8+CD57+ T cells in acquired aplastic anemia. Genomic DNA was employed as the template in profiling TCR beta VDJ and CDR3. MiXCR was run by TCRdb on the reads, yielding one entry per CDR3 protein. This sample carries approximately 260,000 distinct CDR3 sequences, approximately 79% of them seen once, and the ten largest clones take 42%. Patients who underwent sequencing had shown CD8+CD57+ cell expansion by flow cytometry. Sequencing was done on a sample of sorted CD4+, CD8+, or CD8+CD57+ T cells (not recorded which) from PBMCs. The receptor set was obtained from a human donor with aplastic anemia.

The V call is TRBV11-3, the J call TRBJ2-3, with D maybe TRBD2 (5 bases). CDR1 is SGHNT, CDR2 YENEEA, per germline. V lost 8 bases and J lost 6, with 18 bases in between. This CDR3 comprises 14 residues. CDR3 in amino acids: CASAHSRRTDTQYF. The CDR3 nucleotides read TGTGCCAGCGCACACAGCAGGAGGACCGATACGCAGTATTTT.

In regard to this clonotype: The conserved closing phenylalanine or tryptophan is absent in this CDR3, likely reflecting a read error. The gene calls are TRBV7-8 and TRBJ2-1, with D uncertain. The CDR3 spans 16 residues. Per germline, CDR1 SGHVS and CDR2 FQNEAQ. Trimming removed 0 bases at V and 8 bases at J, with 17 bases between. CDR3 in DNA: TGTGCCAGCAGCTTAGCGGGCGGAAACGGTCAGGATGAGCAGTTCCTC. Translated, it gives CASSLAGGNGQDEQFL.

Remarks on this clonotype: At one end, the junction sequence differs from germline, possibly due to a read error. CDR3 in DNA: TGTGCCAGCAGCGATGGGGGGATACATGAGCAAGACACCGAGCACTTC. Amino acids: CASSDGGIHEQDTEHF. The rearrangement joins TRBV2 to TRBJ2-5, with D possibly being TRBD2 (6 bases). Germline V gene lookup returns CDR1 SNHLY and CDR2 FYNNEI. The CDR3 is made up of 16 amino acids.

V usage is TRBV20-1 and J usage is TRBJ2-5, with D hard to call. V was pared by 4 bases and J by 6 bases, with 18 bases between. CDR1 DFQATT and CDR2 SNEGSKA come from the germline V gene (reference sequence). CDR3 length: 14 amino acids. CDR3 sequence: CSAIGGRAIKTQYF. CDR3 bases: TGCAGTGCTATCGGCGGCAGAGCAATAAAGACCCAGTACTTC.

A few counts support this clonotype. DNA for the CDR3: TGTGCCAGCAGCTTAGTGGGAGGTCCCGATACCGAGGAGCAGTTCTTC. This translates into CASSLVGGPDTEEQFF. This chain joins TRBV7-8 and TRBJ2-1; TRBD2 might be the D (6 bases). CDR1 is SGHVS, CDR2 FQNEAQ, per germline. V lost 1 base, J lost 10 bases, and 20 bases lay in between. This CDR3 is 16 amino acids long.

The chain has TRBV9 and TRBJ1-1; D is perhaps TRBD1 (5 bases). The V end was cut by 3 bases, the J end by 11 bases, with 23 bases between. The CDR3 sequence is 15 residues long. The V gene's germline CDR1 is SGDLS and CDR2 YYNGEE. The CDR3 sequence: CASSAGTSGIDAAFF. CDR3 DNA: TGTGCCAGCAGCGCCGGGACTAGCGGAATAGATGCGGCTTTCTTT.

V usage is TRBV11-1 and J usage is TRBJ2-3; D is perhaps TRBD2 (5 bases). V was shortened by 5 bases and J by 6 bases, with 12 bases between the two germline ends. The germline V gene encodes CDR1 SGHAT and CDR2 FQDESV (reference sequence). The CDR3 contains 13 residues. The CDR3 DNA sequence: TGTGCCAGCAGCGAAGAGGGCAACGATACGCAGTATTTT. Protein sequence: CASSEEGNDTQYF.

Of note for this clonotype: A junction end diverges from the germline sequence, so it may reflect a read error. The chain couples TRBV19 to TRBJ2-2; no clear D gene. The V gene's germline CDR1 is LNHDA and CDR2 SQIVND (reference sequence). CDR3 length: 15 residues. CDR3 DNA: TGTGCCAGTAGTGGCTCAGACACCACCTCCGGTGAGCTGTTCTTC. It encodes CASSGSDTTSGELFF.

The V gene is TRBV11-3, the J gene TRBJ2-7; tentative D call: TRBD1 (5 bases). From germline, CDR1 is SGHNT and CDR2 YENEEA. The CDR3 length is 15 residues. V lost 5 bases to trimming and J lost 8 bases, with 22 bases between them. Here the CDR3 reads CASSPWTETVFKQYF. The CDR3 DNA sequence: TGTGCCAGCAGCCCGTGGACGGAGACAGTCTTCAAGCAGTACTTC.

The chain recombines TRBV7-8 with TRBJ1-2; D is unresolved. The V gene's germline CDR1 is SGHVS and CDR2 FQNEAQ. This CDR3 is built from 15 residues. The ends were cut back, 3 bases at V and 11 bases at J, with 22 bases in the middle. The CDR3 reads CASSLTGGPDTEYTF. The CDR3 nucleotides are TGTGCCAGCAGCTTGACGGGAGGTCCCGACACGGAGTACACCTTC. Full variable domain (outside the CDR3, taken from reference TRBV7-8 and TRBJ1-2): GAGVSQSPRYKVAKRGQDVALRCDPISGHVSLFWYQQALGQGPEFLTYFQNEAQLDKSGLPSDRFFAERPEGSVSTLKIQRTQQEDSAVYLCASSLTGGPDTEYTFGSGTRLTVV.

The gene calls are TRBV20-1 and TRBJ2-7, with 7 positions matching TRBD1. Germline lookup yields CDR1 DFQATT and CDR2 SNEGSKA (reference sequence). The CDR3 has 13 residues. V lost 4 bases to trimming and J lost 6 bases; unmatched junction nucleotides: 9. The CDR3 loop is CSANTGAGFEQYF. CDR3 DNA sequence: TGCAGTGCTAACACAGGGGCGGGTTTCGAGCAGTACTTC.

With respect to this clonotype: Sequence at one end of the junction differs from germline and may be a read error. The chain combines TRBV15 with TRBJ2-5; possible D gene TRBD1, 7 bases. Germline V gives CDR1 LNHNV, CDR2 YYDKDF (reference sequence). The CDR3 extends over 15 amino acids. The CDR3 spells CASSPQGPWGDTQYF. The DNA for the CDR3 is TGTGCCAGCAGCCCACAGGGGCCCTGGGGGGATACCCAGTACTTC.

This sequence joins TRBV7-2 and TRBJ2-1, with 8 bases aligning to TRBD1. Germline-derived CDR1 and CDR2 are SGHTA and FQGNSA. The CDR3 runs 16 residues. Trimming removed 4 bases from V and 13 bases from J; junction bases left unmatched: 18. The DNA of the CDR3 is TGTGCCAGCAGCTCCCGGACAGGGTATGGCTACACCTTCCAGTTCTTC. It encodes CASSSRTGYGYTFQFF.

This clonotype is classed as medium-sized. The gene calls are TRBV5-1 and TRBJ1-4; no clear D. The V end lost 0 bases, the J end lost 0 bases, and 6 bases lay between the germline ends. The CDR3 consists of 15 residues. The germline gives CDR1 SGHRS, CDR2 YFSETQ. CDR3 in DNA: TGCGCCAGCAGCTTGGAGGGAGCAACTAATGAAAAACTGTTTTTT. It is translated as CASSLEGATNEKLFF.

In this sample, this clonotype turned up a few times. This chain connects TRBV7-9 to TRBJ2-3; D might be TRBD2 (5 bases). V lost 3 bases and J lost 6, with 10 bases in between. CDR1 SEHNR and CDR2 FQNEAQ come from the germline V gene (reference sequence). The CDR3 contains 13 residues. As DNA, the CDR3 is TGTGCCAGCAGCTTGGCCCCGGGGGATACGCAGTATTTT. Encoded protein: CASSLAPGDTQYF.

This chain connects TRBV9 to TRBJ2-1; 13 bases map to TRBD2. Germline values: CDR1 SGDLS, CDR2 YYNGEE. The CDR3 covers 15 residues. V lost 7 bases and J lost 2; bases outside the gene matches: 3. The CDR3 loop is CASGLAGVAYNEQFF. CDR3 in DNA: TGTGCCAGCGGACTAGCGGGAGTTGCCTACAATGAGCAGTTCTTC.

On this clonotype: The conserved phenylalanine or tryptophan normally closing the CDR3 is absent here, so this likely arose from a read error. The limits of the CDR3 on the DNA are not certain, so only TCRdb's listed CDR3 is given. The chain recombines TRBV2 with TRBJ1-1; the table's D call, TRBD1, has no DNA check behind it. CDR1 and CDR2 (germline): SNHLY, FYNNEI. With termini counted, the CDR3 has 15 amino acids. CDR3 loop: CASSLAHSNQPQAFV.

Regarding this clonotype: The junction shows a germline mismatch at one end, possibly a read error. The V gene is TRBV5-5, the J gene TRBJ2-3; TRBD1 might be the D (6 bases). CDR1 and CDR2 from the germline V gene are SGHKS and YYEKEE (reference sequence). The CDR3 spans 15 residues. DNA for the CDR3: TGCGCCAGCAGCCCAGATGAGGGGGGCACAGATACGCAGTATTTT. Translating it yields CASSPDEGGTDTQYF.

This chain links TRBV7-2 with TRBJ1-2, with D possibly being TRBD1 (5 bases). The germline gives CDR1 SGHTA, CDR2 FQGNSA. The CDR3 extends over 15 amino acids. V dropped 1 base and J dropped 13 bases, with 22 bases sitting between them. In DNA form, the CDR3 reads TGTGCCAGCAGCTTAGTTGGGGAGCGGGGGTGGGGCAGCACCTTC. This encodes CASSLVGERGWGSTF. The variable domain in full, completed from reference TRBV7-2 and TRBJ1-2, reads GAGVSQSPSNKVTEKGKDVELRCDPISGHTALYWYRQSLGQGLEFLIYFQGNSAPDKSGLPSDRFSAERTGGSVSTLTIQRTQQEDSAVYLCASSLVGERGWGSTFGSGTRLTVV.

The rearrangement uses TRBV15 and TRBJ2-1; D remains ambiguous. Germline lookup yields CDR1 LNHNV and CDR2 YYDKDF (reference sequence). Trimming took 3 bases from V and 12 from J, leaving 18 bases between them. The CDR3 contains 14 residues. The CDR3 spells CATSRGASQDAQFF. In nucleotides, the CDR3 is TGTGCCACCAGCAGGGGTGCCAGCCAAGATGCGCAGTTCTTC.

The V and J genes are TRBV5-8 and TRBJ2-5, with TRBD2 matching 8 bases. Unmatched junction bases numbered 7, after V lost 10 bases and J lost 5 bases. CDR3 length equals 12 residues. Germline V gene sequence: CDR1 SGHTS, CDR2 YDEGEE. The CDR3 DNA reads TGTGCCGGCAAGGGGACTAGGGAGACCCAGTACTTC. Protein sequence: CAGKGTRETQYF.

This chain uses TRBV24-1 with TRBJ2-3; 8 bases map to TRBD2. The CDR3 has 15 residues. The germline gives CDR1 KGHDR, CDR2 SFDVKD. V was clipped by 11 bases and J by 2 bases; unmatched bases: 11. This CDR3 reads CASSVGGGHTDTQYF. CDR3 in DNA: TGTGCCAGCAGCGTTGGCGGGGGGCACACAGATACGCAGTATTTT.

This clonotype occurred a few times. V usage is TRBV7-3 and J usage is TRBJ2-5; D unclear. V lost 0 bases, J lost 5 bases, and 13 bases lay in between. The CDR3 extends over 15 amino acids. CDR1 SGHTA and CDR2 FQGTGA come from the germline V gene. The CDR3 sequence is CASSLTGGLRETQYF. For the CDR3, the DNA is TGTGCCAGCAGCTTAACGGGCGGATTAAGGGAGACCCAGTACTTC.

In DNA, the CDR3 is TGTGCCAGCAGTGTTCGGGACAGGGCAAATTCACCCCTCCACTTT. Its translation is CASSVRDRANSPLHF. This chain uses TRBV2 with TRBJ1-6, with TRBD1 matching 9 bases. CDR3 size: 15 residues. Germline CDR1 reads SNHLY; CDR2 reads FYNNEI. V shed 4 bases, J shed 7 bases, and the junction held 5 bases outside the gene matches. Together with reference TRBV2 and TRBJ1-6, the CDR3 gives the full variable domain: EPEVTQTPSHQVTQMGQEVILRCVPISNHLYFYWYRQILGQKVEFLVSFYNNEISEKSEIFDDQFSVERPDGSNFTLKIRSTKLEDSAMYFCASSVRDRANSPLHFGNGTRLTVT.

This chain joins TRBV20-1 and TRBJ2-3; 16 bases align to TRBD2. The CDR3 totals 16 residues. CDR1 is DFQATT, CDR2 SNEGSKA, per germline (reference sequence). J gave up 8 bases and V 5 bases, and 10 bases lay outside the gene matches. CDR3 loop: CSAGLGTSGGAATQYF. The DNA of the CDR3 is TGCAGTGCTGGACTTGGGACTAGCGGGGGGGCCGCTACGCAGTATTTT.

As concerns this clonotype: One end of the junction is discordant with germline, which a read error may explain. The CDR3 loop reads CASGDQGSYTQAFF. The CDR3 nucleotides are TGTGCCAGCGGGGACCAGGGTTCGTACACTCAGGCTTTTTTT. The chain combines TRBV2 with TRBJ1-1, with D maybe TRBD1 (5 bases). Germline V gene data show CDR1 as SNHLY and CDR2 as FYNNEI. The CDR3 has 14 amino acids. Based on the CDR3 plus reference TRBV2 and TRBJ1-1, the full variable domain is EPEVTQTPSHQVTQMGQEVILRCVPISNHLYFYWYRQILGQKVEFLVSFYNNEISEKSEIFDDQFSVERPDGSNFTLKIRSTKLEDSAMYFCASGDQGSYTQAFFGQGTRLTVV.

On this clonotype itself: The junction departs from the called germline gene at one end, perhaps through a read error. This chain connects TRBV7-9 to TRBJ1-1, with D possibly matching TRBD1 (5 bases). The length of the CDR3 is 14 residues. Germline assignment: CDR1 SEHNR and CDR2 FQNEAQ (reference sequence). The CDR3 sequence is CASSLAGQVATDYF. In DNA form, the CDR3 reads TGTGCCAGCAGCTTAGCGGGGCAAGTCGCTACAGATTATTTT.

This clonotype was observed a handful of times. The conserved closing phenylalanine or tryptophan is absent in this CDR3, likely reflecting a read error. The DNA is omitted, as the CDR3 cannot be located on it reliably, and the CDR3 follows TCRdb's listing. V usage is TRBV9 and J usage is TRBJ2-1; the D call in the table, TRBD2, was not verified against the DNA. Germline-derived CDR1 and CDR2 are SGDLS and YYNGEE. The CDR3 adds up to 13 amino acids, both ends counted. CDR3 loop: CASSPWTSGSNEL.

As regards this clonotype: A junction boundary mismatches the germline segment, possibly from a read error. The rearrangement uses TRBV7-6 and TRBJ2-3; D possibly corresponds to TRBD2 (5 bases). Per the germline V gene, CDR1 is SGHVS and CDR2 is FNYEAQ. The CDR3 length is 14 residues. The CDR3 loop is CASSSARAGEETQF. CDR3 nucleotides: TGTGCCAGCAGCTCCGCCCGGGCCGGGGAAGAGACCCAGTTT.

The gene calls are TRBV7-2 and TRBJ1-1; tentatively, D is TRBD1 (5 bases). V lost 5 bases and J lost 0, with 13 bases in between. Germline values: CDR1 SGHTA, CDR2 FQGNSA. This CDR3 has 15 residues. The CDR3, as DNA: TGTGCCAGCAGCCAAGATTTGGGGCTGAACACTGAAGCTTTCTTT. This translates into CASSQDLGLNTEAFF.

CDR3 coding DNA: TGTGCCAGCAGCTTGTGGGACAGCTATGGCTACACCTTC. It yields the protein CASSLWDSYGYTF. The chain is built from TRBV7-2 and TRBJ1-2, with 7 nucleotides matching TRBD1. The germline CDR1 and CDR2 sequences are SGHTA and FQGNSA. V trimming: 3 bases; J trimming: 4 bases; junction bases outside the gene matches: 2. CDR3 length equals 13 residues.